The 5 T cell receptor beta chains below all came from one sample that was sequenced in a study of T cells after yellow fever vaccination. TCRdb re-analysed the 5' RACE reads in MiXCR, keeping a single row per CDR3 protein. Of 200,000 to 300,000 distinct CDR3 sequences in the sample, 6.5% to 8.5% are singletons; the top ten hold approximately 0.85%. The sample consisted of CD4+ T cells sorted from PBMCs, taken 15 days after the yellow fever booster vaccination. The receptors shown here come from a man aged 25 to 40 who received the YFV17D yellow fever vaccine.

This chain joins TRBV20-1 and TRBJ2-3, with D perhaps being TRBD1 or TRBD2 (5 bases each). V lost 6 bases to trimming and J lost 10 bases, with 35 bases between them. This CDR3 contains 18 residues. CDR1 and CDR2 (germline): DFQATT, SNEGSKA (reference sequence). CDR3 in amino acids: CSAAPDRDYLGRLGAQYF. CDR3 sequence (DNA): TGCAGTGCCGCCCCGGACCGGGATTATTTGGGGCGATTGGGAGCGCAGTATTTT.

Notes on this clonotype: The junction departs from germline at one end; a sequencing error may be responsible. Here the CDR3 DNA reads TGTGTCAGCTCTCCCGGACTAGCGGGAGGTCCCAACGAGCAGTACTTC. It encodes CVSSPGLAGGPNEQYF. The gene calls are TRBV18 and TRBJ2-7; 14 bases agree with TRBD2. The CDR3 is 16 residues long. Looked up from germline, CDR1 is KGHSH and CDR2 is LQKENI.

The chain employs TRBV24-1 and TRBJ2-1; 8 bases line up with TRBD2. Looked up from germline, CDR1 is KGHDR and CDR2 is SFDVKD. The V and J ends lost 2 bases and 4 bases, in that order; junction bases with no gene match: 6. The CDR3 has 16 amino acids. This chain's CDR3 is CATSDSSGSWYNEQFF. CDR3 in DNA: TGTGCCACCAGTGATTCGAGCGGGAGTTGGTACAATGAGCAGTTCTTC.

At least ten counts were recorded for this clonotype. This chain joins TRBV6-2 or TRBV6-3 and TRBJ2-1; D is ambiguous. V gave up 3 bases and J gave up 7 bases, with 4 bases separating them. CDR1 is MNHEY, CDR2 SVGEGT, per germline. The CDR3 has 11 amino acids. The CDR3 DNA sequence: TGTGCCAGCAGTTATTTTAATGAGCAGTTCTTC. Translating gives CASSYFNEQFF.

Points on this clonotype: This may be a read error: a much more frequent sequence differs by one nucleotide. The conserved phenylalanine or tryptophan normally closing the CDR3 is absent here, so this likely arose from a read error. The rearrangement links TRBV6-4 to TRBJ2-1; 7 bases are shared with TRBD1. This CDR3 region has 13 residues. The germline V gene has CDR1 MRHNA and CDR2 SNTAGT. The J segment lost 9 bases and the V segment lost 2 bases, leaving 4 bases of the junction unmatched. CDR3 region: CASSDRGQSEQFL. The CDR3 DNA reads as TGTGCCAGCAGTGACAGGGGGCAAAGTGAGCAGTTCCTC.